These T cell receptor beta chains were read from a single sample in a study of blood T cell repertoires in COVID-19. TCRdb keeps only in-frame clones here, not all; method: immunoSEQ multiplex PCR. Seen here are about 210,000 clones, approximately 90% observed once, and the top ten hold under 5.5%. What was sequenced was peripheral blood. The origin of the receptors is a woman aged 40 to 50 with acute or convalescent COVID-19. Each CDR3 is given with its conserved first and last residue. Each record gives: D gene, V gene, clone size, J gene, CDR3 DNA, CDR3 protein. The D gene is left open where the match is weak. Clone size is not always given. Where it is, it says once, few, many or a class for expanded clones.

>-|TRBV28|-|TRBJ1-4
TGTGCCAGCAGTTTATCCGGGGGGAGGGAAAAACTGTTTTTT
CASSLSGGREKLFF
>-|TRBV28|-|TRBJ2-1
TGTGCCAGCACCCAGGGTGCGAGCTCCTACAATGAGCAGTTCTTC
CASTQGASSYNEQFF
>TRBD1|TRBV6-5|-|TRBJ1-2
TGTGCCAGCAGTTACTCGACAGGGGGGTATGGCTACACCTTC
CASSYSTGGYGYTF
>TRBD1|TRBV24-1|-|TRBJ2-1
TGTGCCACCAGTGACTCACACCAGGGGGCTTCCTACAATGAGCAGTTCTTC
CATSDSHQGASYNEQFF
>TRBD1|TRBV5-1|once|TRBJ1-2
TGCGCCAGCAGCTTCACAGGGGGCGCTAAGGGTGGCTACACCTTC
CASSFTGGAKGGYTF
>-|TRBV6-4|-|TRBJ1-4
TGTGCCAGCAGTGCCCGGGCCGGGGGGCGAAATGAAAAACTGTTTTTT
CASSARAGGRNEKLFF
>TRBD2|TRBV6-4|once|TRBJ2-3
TGTGCCAGCAGTCGCGGGGGGGCCGGCACAGATACGCAGTATTTT
CASSRGGAGTDTQYF
>TRBD2|TRBV19|-|TRBJ2-5
TGTGCCAGTAGTATAAGTAGCGGGGGGGCCTTCGGCGAGACCCAGTACTTC
CASSISSGGAFGETQYF
>-|TRBV5-6|once|TRBJ1-2
TGTGCCAGCAGCTTGAGTTCGTCCCACCAGTCGGGCTACACCTTC
CASSLSSSHQSGYTF
>-|TRBV5-6|-|TRBJ1-2
TGTGCCAGCAGCCTTTGGGAGGGCGGTGGCGGAGGCTACACCTTC
CASSLWEGGGGGYTF
>-|TRBV2|-|TRBJ1-1
TGTGCCAGCGGGGCGACGAACACTGAAGCTTTCTTT
CASGATNTEAFF
>-|TRBV5-6|-|TRBJ1-3
TGTGCCAGCAGCCCTGGACACAACTCTGGAAACACCATATATTTT
CASSPGHNSGNTIYF
>-|TRBV30|once|TRBJ1-2
TGTGCCTGGAGATCGGGACTCTATGGCTACACCTTC
CAWRSGLYGYTF
>TRBD1|TRBV27|-|TRBJ1-1
TGTGCCAGCAGTTCGACAGGGGAGAACACTGAAGCTTTCTTT
CASSSTGENTEAFF
>TRBD1|TRBV19|-|TRBJ1-2
TGTGCCAGTAGTAGGGCCCGACAGGGATTAGCTAACTATGGCTACACCTTC
CASSRARQGLANYGYTF
>TRBD2|TRBV3-1/TRBV3-2|-|TRBJ2-5
TGTGCCAGCAGCCAAGTGACTAGCGGGGGGGCCTACCAAGAGACCCAGTACTTC
CASSQVTSGGAYQETQYF
>-|TRBV6-6|-|TRBJ2-1
TGTGCCAGCAGTTACCCATCAGATAGGGGCAATCCGTTCTTC
CASSYPSDRGNPFF
>-|TRBV5-4|-|TRBJ1-4
TGTGCCAGCCATATGAGGCAGGGTAATGAAAAACTGTTTTTT
CASHMRQGNEKLFF
>-|TRBV15|-|TRBJ1-6
TGTGCCACCAGCAGAGATCGAGGATCACCCCTCCACTTT
CATSRDRGSPLHF
>TRBD1|TRBV19|once|TRBJ1-2
TGTGCCAGTAGACAGGGGCCTAACTATGGCTACACCTTC
CASRQGPNYGYTF
>-|TRBV6-5|-|TRBJ1-6
TGTGCCAGCCTGCACTCCCTATTCGTATCACCCCTCCACTTT
CASLHSLFVSPLHF
>-|TRBV5-1|-|TRBJ2-1
TGCGCCAGCAGCTCGGGGGAATCCTACAATGAGCAGTTCTTC
CASSSGESYNEQFF
>TRBD2|TRBV20-1|-|TRBJ2-3
TGCAGTGCTAGTGAGCGGGGGCCCACAGATACGCAGTATTTT
CSASERGPTDTQYF
>TRBD2|TRBV7-3|-|TRBJ2-5
TGTGCCAGCAGCTTAGCGGGGGGCGGAATAACGGAGACCCAGTACTTC
CASSLAGGGITETQYF
>-|TRBV4-1|-|TRBJ1-5
TGCGCCAGCAGCCAATACAGAGGGCAGCCCCAGCATTTT
CASSQYRGQPQHF
>TRBD1|TRBV24-1|-|TRBJ2-2
TGTGCCACCAGTGATTTCCCAGGGGGCCTCAACACCGGGGAGCTGTTTTTT
CATSDFPGGLNTGELFF
>TRBD1|TRBV6-5|-|TRBJ1-1
TGTGCCAGCAGCGCACTCGGGGGACAGGGGGGTGAAGCTTTCTTT
CASSALGGQGGEAFF
>-|TRBV5-1|-|TRBJ2-5
TGCGCCAGCAGCCCAAGATCCGGGACACTGCAAGAGACCCAGTACTTC
CASSPRSGTLQETQYF
>TRBD1|TRBV24-1|-|TRBJ1-1
TGTGCCACCAGACAGGGGATTGGGACTGAAGCTTTCTTT
CATRQGIGTEAFF
>TRBD1|TRBV4-1|once|TRBJ1-5
TGCGCCAGCAGCCAACAGTCACAGGGGGCTCAGCCCCAGCATTTT
CASSQQSQGAQPQHF
>-|TRBV6-1|-|TRBJ1-1
TGTGCCAGCAGTGAAGTGGTTCAGGGCACTGAAGCTTTCTTT
CASSEVVQGTEAFF
>-|TRBV7-2|-|TRBJ1-3
TGTGCCAGCAGCCTACGACAGGTTCTCTCTGGAAACACCATATATTTT
CASSLRQVLSGNTIYF
>-|TRBV24-1|-|TRBJ2-1
TGTGCCACCAGTGACCCAGGGGTTCGATACAATGAGCAGTTCTTC
CATSDPGVRYNEQFF
>TRBD1|TRBV6-5|-|TRBJ1-1
TGTGCCAGCAGACCTAAACAGGGGGAGACTGAAGCTTTCTTT
CASRPKQGETEAFF
>-|TRBV9|-|TRBJ1-5
TGTGCCAGCAGCGCAACAGGGAATCAGCCCCAGCATTTT
CASSATGNQPQHF
>-|TRBV15|-|TRBJ1-3
TGTGCCACCAGACCCGGGGGAGGAGGAAACACCATATATTTT
CATRPGGGGNTIYF
>-|TRBV18|-|TRBJ1-1
TGTGCCAGCTCCCCCCGGGAGGATAACACTGAAGCTTTCTTT
CASSPREDNTEAFF
>-|TRBV2|-|TRBJ1-5
TGTGCCAGCAATGTTGAGTATAGCAATCAGCCCCAGCATTTT
CASNVEYSNQPQHF
>-|TRBV3-1/TRBV3-2|-|TRBJ1-3
TGTGCCAGCAGCCAAGTGGAGGGAAACACCATATATTTT
CASSQVEGNTIYF
>-|TRBV9|-|TRBJ1-4
TGTGCCAGCAGCGGGGGCGATGCAACTAATGAAAAACTGTTTTTT
CASSGGDATNEKLFF
>-|TRBV6-6|-|TRBJ2-1
TGTGCCAGCAGTTATAGGCAGGGTTACAATGAGCAGTTCTTC
CASSYRQGYNEQFF
>-|TRBV3-1/TRBV3-2|-|TRBJ2-3
TGTGCCAGCAGCCAGCGGGGTGGCACAGATACGCAGTATTTT
CASSQRGGTDTQYF
>-|TRBV5-1|-|TRBJ1-4
TGCGCCAGCAGCTTGACAGGGCAAGGTGAAAAACTGTTTTTT
CASSLTGQGEKLFF
>-|TRBV14|medium-sized|TRBJ2-2
TGTGCCAGCAGCCAAGAAGGTCCTTCAGGCCGCTGGGCCGGGGAGCTGTTTTTT
CASSQEGPSGRWAGELFF
>TRBD1|TRBV6-5|-|TRBJ1-4
TGTGCCAGCAGAGACCGACAGGGGGCGTATGAAAAACTGTTTTTT
CASRDRQGAYEKLFF
>-|TRBV20-1|-|TRBJ2-3
TGCAGTGCTAGGGGCCGAAATACGCAGTATTTT
CSARGRNTQYF
>TRBD1|TRBV12-5|-|TRBJ1-1
TGTGCTAGTGGACTGTTACAGGGGGACTCCACTGAAGCTTTCTTT
CASGLLQGDSTEAFF
>-|TRBV11-3|-|TRBJ2-2
TGTGCCAGCAGCAGGGGAACAGCGAACACCGGGGAGCTGTTTTTT
CASSRGTANTGELFF